This T cell receptor beta chain originates from a study of control samples from healthy donors and cancer patients. Assay used: immunoSEQ multiplex PCR; TCRdb lists only in-frame clones, some missing. The sample consists of 90,000 to 140,000 clones, roughly 85% of them appearing once. The CDR3 loop spans 17 amino acids. The germline gives CDR1 GTSNPN, CDR2 SVGIG (reference sequence). Deletions cut 2 bases from V and 5 bases from J, with 24 bases between. Concerning this clone itself: Other DNA sequences in this specimen translate into the identical CDR3.

This TCR derives from a woman aged 45-65 years in good health. Sequenced input: blood. The chain employs TRBV30 and TRBJ2-5; perhaps TRBD1 as D (6 bases). DNA for the CDR3: TGTGCCTGGAGTACCCCCTTACACAGGGTTGGACGGGAGACCCAGTACTTC. Protein product: CAWSTPLHRVGRETQYF.